The clone carrying this T cell receptor beta chain showed up just once. Original handling: Reference gene primer amplification in the assay estimated nucleated cell counts. This table comes from immunoSEQ multiplex PCR, and its TCRdb copy is limited to in-frame clones, with some not included. V, J and clone size are taken as reported in that table, and D and trimming were inferred from the DNA itself. The sample holds roughly 180,000 clones, about 91% seen once. Germline V gene sequence: CDR1 SNHLY, CDR2 FYNNEI. There are 13 residues in the CDR3. V was shortened by 4 bases and J by 9 bases, with 13 bases between the two germline ends. The data stem from a study of blood T cell repertoires in COVID-19. For the study at large: The samples span acute and convalescent COVID-19 from the United States, Italy and Spain. The cDNA or gDNA used as material had been derived from T cells, B-cell-depleted T cells, or PBMCs.

Sequenced input: peripheral blood. The chain joins TRBV2 to TRBJ2-4; D may be TRBD2 (7 bases). This TCR derives from a woman aged 25 to 39 with acute or convalescent COVID-19. The CDR3 nucleotides are TGTGCCAGCAGTGGCGGGGGCGTGGGCATTCAGTACTTC. The encoded protein is CASSGGGVGIQYF.